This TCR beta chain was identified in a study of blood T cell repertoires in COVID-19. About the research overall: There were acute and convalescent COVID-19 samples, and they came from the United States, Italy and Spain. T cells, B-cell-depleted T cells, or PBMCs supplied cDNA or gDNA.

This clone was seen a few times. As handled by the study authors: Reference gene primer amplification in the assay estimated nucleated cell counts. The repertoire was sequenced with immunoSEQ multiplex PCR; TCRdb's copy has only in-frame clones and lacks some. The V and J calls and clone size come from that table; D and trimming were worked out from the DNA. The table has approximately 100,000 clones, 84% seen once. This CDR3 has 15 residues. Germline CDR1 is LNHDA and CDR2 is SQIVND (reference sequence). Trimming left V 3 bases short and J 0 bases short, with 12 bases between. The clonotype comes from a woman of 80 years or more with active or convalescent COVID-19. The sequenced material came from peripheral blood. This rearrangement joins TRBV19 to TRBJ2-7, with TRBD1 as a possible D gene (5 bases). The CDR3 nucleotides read TGTGCCAGTAGTATTTCGGTCGACAGCTCCTACGAGCAGTACTTC. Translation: CASSISVDSSYEQYF. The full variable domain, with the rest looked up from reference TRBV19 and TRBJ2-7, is DGGITQSPKYLFRKEGQNVTLSCEQNLNHDAMYWYRQDPGQGLRLIYYSQIVNDFQKGDIAEGYSVSREKKESFPLTVTSAQKNPTAFYLCASSISVDSSYEQYFGPGTRLTVT.